The 3 T cell receptor beta chains below were found in one sample sequenced in a study of blood T cell repertoires in COVID-19. The assay was immunoSEQ multiplex PCR, and TCRdb's table has in-frame clones only and misses some. The data contain roughly 250,000 clones, 84% of them seen just once; the ten biggest clones take up 8% to 9.5%. The sequenced sample consisted of peripheral blood. Receptors originate from a human donor in a cohort sampled during active COVID-19.

J is TRBJ2-3 and V is TRBV5-1, with TRBD2 identical over 12 bases. Germline CDR1 is SGHRS and CDR2 is YFSETQ. V lost 1 base and J lost 4; bases outside the gene matches: 1. CDR3 length: 15 residues. The CDR3: CASSLSSGRADTQYF. CDR3 sequence (DNA): TGCGCCAGCAGCTTGTCTAGCGGGAGGGCAGATACGCAGTATTTT.

The V call is TRBV29-1, the J call TRBJ1-1; possibly TRBD1 for D (5 bases). The CDR3 has 12 residues. V gave up 4 bases and J gave up 4 bases, with 10 bases separating them. From germline, CDR1 is SQVTM and CDR2 ANQGSEA. The CDR3 nucleotides are TGCAGCGTTGGCAGGGTGGGCACTGAAGCTTTCTTT. This gives the protein CSVGRVGTEAFF.

The chain employs TRBV5-8 and TRBJ1-5; no clear D gene. There are 13 residues in the CDR3. CDR1 SGHTS and CDR2 YDEGEE come from the germline V gene. Trimming took 2 bases from V and 7 from J, leaving 10 bases between them. In DNA form, the CDR3 reads TGTGCCAGCAGCTTCCAGACGGGGCAGCCCCAGCATTTT. It codes for CASSFQTGQPQHF.